The clone carrying this TCR beta chain has just a few counts. The TCRbeta library was prepared with unique molecular identifiers. TCRdb reprocessed the PCR reads via MiXCR and lists one record per CDR3 protein. This sample has tens of thousands of distinct CDR3 sequences; less than 55% occur once, and the top ten carry around 98%. The data stem from a study of T-cell reconstitution after alpha-beta-depleted transplantation in children. Trimming left V 0 bases short and J 4 bases short, with 10 bases between. Looked up from germline, CDR1 is WNHNN and CDR2 is SYGVQD (reference sequence). CDR3 length: 15 residues.

The sample in question was PBMCs, mostly from graft donor cells, obtained 360 days after TCRalphabeta/CD19-depleted stem cell transplant. This rearrangement joins TRBV10-1 to TRBJ2-1, with D unclear. The TCR comes from a male patient between 5 and 17 years old who had a stem cell transplant for acute lymphoblastic leukemia, so the T cells may come from the graft donor. CDR3 sequence: CASSESSEPYNEQFF. The CDR3 DNA is TGCGCCAGCAGTGAGTCGTCGGAGCCGTACAATGAGCAGTTCTTC.